The 2 T cell receptor beta chains in this list originate from one sample, sequenced in a study of OX40 agonist ivuxolimab in advanced cancers. The assay was immunoSEQ multiplex PCR, and TCRdb's table has in-frame clones only and misses some. This table holds around 89,000 clones, roughly 93% found once. The source was CD4+ or CD8+ T cells sorted from blood, collected in a trial of the OX40 agonist ivuxolimab. All receptors derive from an adult with an advanced solid tumor such as melanoma, head and neck, liver or kidney cancer.

CDR3 DNA sequence: TGTGCCAGCAGTCAGAATCTCGGGGGTGAGCAGTTCTTC. This encodes CASSQNLGGEQFF. The chain couples TRBV25-1 to TRBJ2-1; D might be TRBD2 (6 bases). Germline loops: CDR1 MGHDK, CDR2 SYGVNS. This CDR3 is built from 13 residues. The ends were cut back, 5 bases at V and 9 bases at J, with 14 bases in the middle. Supplemented by reference TRBV25-1 and TRBJ2-1, the full variable domain reads EADIYQTPRYLVIGTGKKITLECSQTMGHDKMYWYQQDPGMELHLIHYSYGVNSTEKGDLSSESTVSRIRTEHFPLTLESARPSHTSQYLCASSQNLGGEQFFGPGTRLTVL.

The genes are TRBV28 and TRBJ2-7, with TRBD2 matching 9 bases. This CDR3 comprises 14 residues. In germline, CDR1 is MDHEN, CDR2 SYDVKM. Losses at the gene ends were 3 bases for V and 6 bases for J; bases not matched to a gene: 6. The CDR3 protein is CASSLAGGGFEQYF. The CDR3, as DNA: TGTGCCAGCAGTTTGGCGGGAGGGGGCTTCGAGCAGTACTTC.